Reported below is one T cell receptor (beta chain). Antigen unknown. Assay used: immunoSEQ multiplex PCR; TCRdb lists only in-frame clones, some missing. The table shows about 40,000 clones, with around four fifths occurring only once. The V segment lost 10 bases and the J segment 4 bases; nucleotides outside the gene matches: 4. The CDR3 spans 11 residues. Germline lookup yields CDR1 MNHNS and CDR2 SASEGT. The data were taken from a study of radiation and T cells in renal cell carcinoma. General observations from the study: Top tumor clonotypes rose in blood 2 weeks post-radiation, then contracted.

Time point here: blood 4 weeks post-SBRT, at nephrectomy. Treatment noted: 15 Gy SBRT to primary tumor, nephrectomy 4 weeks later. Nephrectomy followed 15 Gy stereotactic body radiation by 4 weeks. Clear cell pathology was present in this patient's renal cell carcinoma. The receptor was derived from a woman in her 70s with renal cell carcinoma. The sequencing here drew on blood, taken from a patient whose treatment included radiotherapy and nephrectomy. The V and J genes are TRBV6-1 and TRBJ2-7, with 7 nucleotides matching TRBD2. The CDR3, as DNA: TGTGCCATAAGGGACTATTACGAGCAGTACTTC. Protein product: CAIRDYYEQYF.